This T cell receptor (beta chain) was recorded in a study of early T cells in non-severe SARS-CoV-2 infection. Germline V gene data show CDR1 as SEHNR and CDR2 as FQNEAQ (reference sequence). The V gene lost 5 bases and the J gene lost 9 bases, with 22 bases spanning the gap. This CDR3 spans 16 amino acids. Individual cDNA molecules each received unique molecular identifiers attached to them. TCRdb independently ran MiXCR on the 5' RACE reads; one entry per CDR3 protein. Among about 100,000 distinct CDR3 sequences listed, roughly 14% were seen once. Study-wide results and limits: Sequences matched to VDJdb favored anti-spike CD8 responses, while private and CD4 specificities were missed.

Only a few counts were recorded for this clonotype. The antigen is unknown. The J gene is TRBJ2-2, the V gene TRBV7-9, with D possibly being TRBD2 (6 bases). Sequenced sample: whole blood. This TCR came from an adult who was a healthcare worker with PCR-confirmed SARS-CoV-2 infection or an uninfected control (not recorded which). The CDR3 DNA follows: TGTGCCAGCAGCCAAGCGACTAGTCTAGTGCCCCGGGAGCTGTTTTTT. Translation: CASSQATSLVPRELFF.